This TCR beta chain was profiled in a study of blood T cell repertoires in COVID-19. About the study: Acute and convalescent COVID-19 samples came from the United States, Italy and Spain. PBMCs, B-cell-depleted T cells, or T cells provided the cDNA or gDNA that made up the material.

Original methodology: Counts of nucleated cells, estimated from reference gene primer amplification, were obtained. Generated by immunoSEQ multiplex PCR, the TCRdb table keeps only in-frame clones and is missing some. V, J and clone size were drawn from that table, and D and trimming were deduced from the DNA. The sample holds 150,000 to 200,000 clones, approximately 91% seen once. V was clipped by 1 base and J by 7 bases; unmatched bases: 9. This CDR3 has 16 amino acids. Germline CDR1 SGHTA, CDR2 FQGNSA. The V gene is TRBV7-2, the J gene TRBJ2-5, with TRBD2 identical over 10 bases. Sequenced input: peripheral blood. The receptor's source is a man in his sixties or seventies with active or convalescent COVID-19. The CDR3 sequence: CASSLVGSGGAGTQYF. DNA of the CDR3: TGTGCCAGCAGCTTAGTAGGAAGCGGGGGGGCCGGGACCCAGTACTTC.